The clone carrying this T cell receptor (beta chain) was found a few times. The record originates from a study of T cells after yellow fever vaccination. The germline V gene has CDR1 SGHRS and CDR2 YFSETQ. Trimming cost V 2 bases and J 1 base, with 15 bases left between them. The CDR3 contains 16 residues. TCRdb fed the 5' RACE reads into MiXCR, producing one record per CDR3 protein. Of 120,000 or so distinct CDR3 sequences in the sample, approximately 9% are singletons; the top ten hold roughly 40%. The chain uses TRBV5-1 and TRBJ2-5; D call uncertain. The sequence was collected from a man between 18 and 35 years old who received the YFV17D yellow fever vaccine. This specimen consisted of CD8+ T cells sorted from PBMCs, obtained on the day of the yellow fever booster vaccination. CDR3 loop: CASSLGVLTPQETQYF. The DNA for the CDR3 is TGCGCCAGCAGCTTAGGAGTACTAACCCCCCAAGAGACCCAGTACTTC.